Listed below are T cell receptor beta chains from one sample, sequenced in a study of blood T cell repertoires in COVID-19. Measured with immunoSEQ multiplex PCR; TCRdb has only the in-frame clones, and not every one. The data hold 88,000 or so clones, with around 86% observed a single time. Sample: peripheral blood. Every receptor here comes from a human donor in a cohort sampled during active COVID-19. The CDR3 runs from the conserved cysteine through the conserved F or W. Fields, in order: J gene, clone size, V gene, D gene, CDR3 protein, CDR3 DNA. The D gene is left open where the match is weak. For some rows the clone size is stated as once, few or many, or as a class when expanded; others skip it.

TRBJ2-1 - TRBV30 TRBD2 CAWSRLAGGRNEQFF TGTGCCTGGAGCCGACTAGCGGGAGGGCGGAATGAGCAGTTCTTC
TRBJ2-3 - TRBV12-5 TRBD2 CASALAGGSTDTQYF TGTGCTAGTGCCCTAGCGGGAGGGAGCACAGATACGCAGTATTTT
TRBJ2-1 - TRBV19 - CASSIVKTREQFF TGTGCCAGTAGTATAGTGAAGACGAGGGAGCAGTTCTTC
TRBJ1-1 - TRBV29-1 - CSVGRGNTEAFF TGCAGCGTTGGTAGGGGGAACACTGAAGCTTTCTTT
TRBJ2-3 - TRBV13 TRBD1 CASSLGLPGQGVGGDTQYF TGTGCCAGCAGCTTAGGCCTGCCGGGACAGGGGGTAGGGGGAGATACGCAGTATTTT
TRBJ1-1 - TRBV7-2 TRBD1 CASSARQGLNTEAFF TGTGCCAGCAGCGCCCGACAGGGCCTGAACACTGAAGCTTTCTTT
TRBJ2-7 - TRBV2 TRBD1 CASMRTGNLYEQYF TGTGCCAGCATGCGGACAGGGAATCTCTACGAGCAGTACTTC
TRBJ2-7 - TRBV18 - CASSQGRGYEQYF TGTGCCAGCTCCCAGGGGCGGGGGTACGAGCAGTACTTC
TRBJ2-7 once TRBV7-2 - CASSRGWSYEQYF TGTGCCAGCAGCCGGGGGTGGAGCTACGAGCAGTACTTC
TRBJ2-4 - TRBV6-4 TRBD1 CASYDRGLAKNIQYF TGTGCCAGCTATGACAGGGGTCTAGCCAAAAACATTCAGTACTTC
TRBJ1-3 - TRBV30 - CAWSVQGGNTIYF TGTGCCTGGAGTGTCCAGGGTGGAAACACCATATATTTT
TRBJ2-1 - TRBV5-1 TRBD2 CASSLGAGGPSEQFF TGCGCCAGCAGCTTGGGAGCGGGAGGGCCGAGTGAGCAGTTCTTC
TRBJ2-7 - TRBV9 TRBD1 CASSVVGQSDEQYF TGTGCCAGCAGCGTAGTGGGACAGAGTGACGAGCAGTACTTC
TRBJ2-1 - TRBV28 TRBD2 CASSLGASGNEQFF TGTGCCAGCAGTTTAGGTGCTAGCGGCAATGAGCAGTTCTTC
TRBJ1-1 - TRBV28 - CASSLSSGNTEAFF TGTGCCAGCAGTTTATCGTCCGGGAACACTGAAGCTTTCTTT
TRBJ2-3 - TRBV3-1/TRBV3-2 - CASSQDNGGSSTDTQYF TGTGCCAGCAGCCAAGACAATGGTGGCAGTTCCACAGATACGCAGTATTTT
TRBJ1-6 - TRBV5-1 - CASSLDREGDSPLHF TGCGCCAGCAGCTTGGATAGGGAGGGAGATTCACCCCTCCACTTT
TRBJ1-2 once TRBV7-2 - CASSSINGIYGYTF TGTGCCAGCAGCTCAATTAACGGGATCTATGGCTACACCTTC
TRBJ1-2 - TRBV7-5 - CVRSLAPDRGVGHYGYTF TGTGTCAGAAGCTTAGCCCCGGACAGGGGAGTGGGGCACTATGGCTACACCTTC
TRBJ1-1 - TRBV10-3 - CAISESGGAKLTEAFF TGTGCCATCAGTGAGTCAGGGGGGGCAAAGTTAACTGAAGCTTTCTTT
TRBJ1-1 - TRBV5-1 TRBD1 CASSFFAGQKNTEAFF TGCGCCAGCAGCTTCTTTGCGGGACAGAAAAACACTGAAGCTTTCTTT
TRBJ2-5 - TRBV27 TRBD1 CASSFTGGRETQYF TGTGCCAGCAGTTTCACAGGGGGAAGAGAGACCCAGTACTTC
TRBJ2-3 - TRBV7-9 - CASVNWGGAGDTQYF TGTGCCAGCGTGAATTGGGGCGGGGCGGGGGATACGCAGTATTTT
TRBJ2-1 - TRBV30 TRBD2 CAWGTSGGLGEQFF TGTGCCTGGGGGACTAGCGGGGGATTGGGTGAGCAGTTCTTC
TRBJ1-1 - TRBV7-8 - CASSLEVAREAFF TGTGCCAGCAGCTTAGAAGTCGCTAGAGAAGCTTTCTTT
TRBJ1-4 - TRBV5-1 - CASSGGRVVANEKLFF TGCGCCAGCAGCGGTGGCAGGGTAGTGGCCAATGAAAAACTGTTTTTT
TRBJ2-7 - TRBV20-1 - CSARGGYEQYF TGCAGTGCCCGGGGAGGCTACGAGCAGTACTTC
TRBJ2-1 - TRBV4-1 - CASSQDSGGGNNEQFF TGCGCCAGCAGCCAAGATTCCGGCGGGGGCAACAATGAGCAGTTCTTC